A selection of T cell receptor beta chains follows, all from one sample in a study of blood T cell repertoires in COVID-19. Profiled with immunoSEQ multiplex PCR; TCRdb holds only in-frame clones, not every one. This table has 110,000 to 150,000 clones, around 89% appearing once. The sequencing input was peripheral blood. These receptors were collected from a man aged 60 to 75 with active or convalescent COVID-19. The CDR3 runs from the conserved cysteine through the conserved F or W. Each record gives: J gene, D gene, V gene, clone size, CDR3 DNA, CDR3 protein. D genes are given only for firm matches. Where a row states a size, it is once, few, many or the class of an expanded clone; other rows omit it.

>TRBJ2-5|TRBD1|TRBV6-2/TRBV6-3|NA
TGTGCCAGCAGTTACTTCCGGACAGGGAAAGAGACCCAGTACTTC
CASSYFRTGKETQYF
>TRBJ1-4|NA|TRBV18|NA
TGTGCCAGCTCACCACAACAGAAGGTCGGCAATGAAAAACTGTTTTTT
CASSPQQKVGNEKLFF
>TRBJ2-1|TRBD2|TRBV28|NA
TGTGCCAGCAGCCTAGCGGGGGGGCCGGATGAGCAGTTCTTC
CASSLAGGPDEQFF
>TRBJ2-1|TRBD1|TRBV27|NA
TGTGCCAGCAGTTTTAACTTTAGGACAGGGGGCTCCTACAATGAGCAGTTCTTC
CASSFNFRTGGSYNEQFF
>TRBJ2-7|NA|TRBV19|NA
TGTGCCAGTAGTATTGGGGGGGCATTTCCCTACGAGCAGTACTTC
CASSIGGAFPYEQYF
>TRBJ2-7|TRBD2|TRBV15|NA
TGTGCCACCAGCAGGAGCCGCGCTAAAGGACTAGCGGGGGACTCCTACGAGCAGTACTTC
CATSRSRAKGLAGDSYEQYF
>TRBJ2-7|TRBD2|TRBV30|NA
TGTGCCTGGAGTGTAAGACTAGCGGGACCCTACGAGCAGTACTTC
CAWSVRLAGPYEQYF
>TRBJ1-1|NA|TRBV19|NA
TGTGCCAGTACCAGGGGCATTGAAGCTTTCTTT
CASTRGIEAFF
>TRBJ2-7|TRBD1|TRBV3-1/TRBV3-2|NA
TGTGCCAGCAGCCAAGAGGGGTGGCCGACAGGGGGCGTTGTGCAGTACTTC
CASSQEGWPTGGVVQYF
>TRBJ2-1|TRBD2|TRBV29-1|NA
TGCAGCGTTAAGAGGACTAGCGGGGGGGCTGAGCAGTTCTTC
CSVKRTSGGAEQFF
>TRBJ2-1|NA|TRBV6-5|NA
TGTGCCAGCAAACCTCCCGGCGGGCCCTACAATGAGCAGTTCTTC
CASKPPGGPYNEQFF
>TRBJ2-5|TRBD2|TRBV11-2|NA
TGTGCCAGCAGCCGGGGGGGAGAGACCCAGTACTTC
CASSRGGETQYF
>TRBJ2-2|NA|TRBV28|NA
TGTGCCAGCAGTTTGGGGACACTAAACACCGGGGAGCTGTTTTTT
CASSLGTLNTGELFF
>TRBJ2-3|NA|TRBV30|NA
TGTGCCCATGGGGGCGGAATTTCCACAGATACGCAGTATTTT
CAHGGGISTDTQYF
>TRBJ1-3|NA|TRBV18|NA
TGTGCCAGCTCAACAGGCGACTCTGGAAACACCATATATTTT
CASSTGDSGNTIYF
>TRBJ1-3|NA|TRBV6-5|NA
TGTGCCAGCAGTCGGGGGACTTCCTCTGGAAACACCATATATTTT
CASSRGTSSGNTIYF
>TRBJ2-2|NA|TRBV18|NA
TGTGCCAGCTCAGGCCCCGGACTGATCACCGGGGAGCTGTTTTTT
CASSGPGLITGELFF
>TRBJ1-6|NA|TRBV4-1|NA
TGCGCCAGCAGCCAAGTAGGCCGGAGCTCCTATAATTCACCCCTCCACTTT
CASSQVGRSSYNSPLHF
>TRBJ1-3|TRBD1|TRBV29-1|NA
TGCAGCGTTATGCAGGACAGGGCTGGAAACACCATATATTTT
CSVMQDRAGNTIYF
>TRBJ1-3|TRBD1|TRBV19|once
TGTGCCAGTAGTCCCAAGGGGGCCGGCCGCTCTGGAAACACCATATATTTT
CASSPKGAGRSGNTIYF
>TRBJ1-2|NA|TRBV30|NA
TGTGCCTGGAGTATTCCCAATAGCGGGCGTGGCTACACCTTC
CAWSIPNSGRGYTF
>TRBJ1-2|NA|TRBV19|NA
TGTGCCAGTAGTATCGGGCAGGGCCTCTCCTATGGCTACACCTTC
CASSIGQGLSYGYTF
>TRBJ1-4|NA|TRBV7-2|NA
TGTGCCAGCCACAAGGACGGGGGGTCTACTAATGAAAAACTGTTTTTT
CASHKDGGSTNEKLFF
>TRBJ2-7|NA|TRBV18|NA
TGTGCCAGCTCACCTGGAGGGCGTGGAGGGAAGGAGAGGTACGAGCAGTACTTC
CASSPGGRGGKERYEQYF
>TRBJ2-3|NA|TRBV2|NA
TGTGCCAGCAGGGCCCCGATGGGGGGTGCTAGCACAGATACGCAGTATTTT
CASRAPMGGASTDTQYF
>TRBJ1-1|NA|TRBV7-9|NA
TGTGCCAGCAGCTCAGAGACAACTTTCGGAGCTTTCTTT
CASSSETTFGAFF
>TRBJ2-7|TRBD2|TRBV6-6|NA
TGTGCCAGCAGTTACTCGGACGGGGGGGGAGGTTACGAGCAGTACTTC
CASSYSDGGGGYEQYF
>TRBJ1-4|TRBD1|TRBV27|NA
TGTGCCAGCAGTAAGAGACAGGGGAATGAAAAACTGTTTTTT
CASSKRQGNEKLFF
>TRBJ1-2|NA|TRBV9|NA
TGTGCCAGCACCGCGGGGGCCTATGGCTACACCTTC
CASTAGAYGYTF
>TRBJ1-6|NA|TRBV30|NA
TGTGCCTGGAGTAAGGAGTTAGGCTCACCCCTCCACTTT
CAWSKELGSPLHF
>TRBJ1-6|NA|TRBV5-6|NA
TGTGCCAGCAGCCGAACGTTCACCCCACCACTCGTATTT
CASSRTFTPPLVF
>TRBJ2-2|NA|TRBV11-3|NA
TGTGCCAGCAGCTCACAGGGTTTAGCCACCGGGGAGCTGTTTTTT
CASSSQGLATGELFF
>TRBJ1-5|NA|TRBV30|NA
TGTGCCTGGAGTATTCTGTGGGGCGCCGATCAGCCCCAGCATTTT
CAWSILWGADQPQHF
>TRBJ1-3|NA|TRBV29-1|few
TGCAGCGCCGAACGACTGACGGGGGGAAACACCATATATTTT
CSAERLTGGNTIYF
>TRBJ1-2|NA|TRBV28|NA
TGTGCCAGCAACGAGATGGAGTTCGATGGCTACACCTTC
CASNEMEFDGYTF
>TRBJ1-6|NA|TRBV19|NA
TGTGCCAGTAGTATCCCACGGGGAATGGCCCTCCACTTT
CASSIPRGMALHF
>TRBJ1-1|TRBD1|TRBV29-1|NA
TGCAGCGTCAAGGGACAGGGGGCGAGGGACACTGAAGCTTTCTTT
CSVKGQGARDTEAFF
>TRBJ2-1|TRBD2|TRBV3-1/TRBV3-2|NA
TGTGCCAGCAGCCTTTCGGGGAGCGGGGGAACACGCCGGAACAATGAGCAGTTCTTC
CASSLSGSGGTRRNNEQFF
>TRBJ2-5|NA|TRBV28|NA
TGTGCCAGCTGCCTGGACAGGAGGGTGAGGGGTCCGGGGGAGACCCAGTACTTC
CASCLDRRVRGPGETQYF
>TRBJ1-1|NA|TRBV3-1/TRBV3-2|NA
TGTGCCAGCAGCCAAGGACAAGCAGCTTTCTTT
CASSQGQAAFF
>TRBJ2-5|NA|TRBV9|NA
TGTGCCAGCAGCGTTCGGGGTGGGGAGACCCAGTACTTC
CASSVRGGETQYF
>TRBJ2-2|NA|TRBV7-9|NA
TGTGCCAGCAGCCTTTCAGGGGGGGAGCTGTTTTTT
CASSLSGGELFF
>TRBJ2-1|NA|TRBV6-6|NA
TGTGCCAGCAGTCGCTGGGTGAGGGAGAGTTCCTACAATGAGCAGTTCTTC
CASSRWVRESSYNEQFF
>TRBJ1-4|TRBD1|TRBV29-1|few
TGCAGCGTAGAGTCGGACAGGGGCGAAAAACTGTTTTTT
CSVESDRGEKLFF
>TRBJ1-1|NA|TRBV27|NA
TGTGCCAGCAGTTTACGCAGGGAATCAGGCACTGAAGCTTTCTTT
CASSLRRESGTEAFF
>TRBJ2-1|TRBD2|TRBV7-9|NA
TGTGCCAGCAGCTTAGTTAGCGGGACCTACAATGAGCAGTTCTTC
CASSLVSGTYNEQFF
>TRBJ2-3|NA|TRBV21-1|NA
TGTGCCAGCCCTAAGGACAGGACGGCAGATACGCAGTATTTT
CASPKDRTADTQYF